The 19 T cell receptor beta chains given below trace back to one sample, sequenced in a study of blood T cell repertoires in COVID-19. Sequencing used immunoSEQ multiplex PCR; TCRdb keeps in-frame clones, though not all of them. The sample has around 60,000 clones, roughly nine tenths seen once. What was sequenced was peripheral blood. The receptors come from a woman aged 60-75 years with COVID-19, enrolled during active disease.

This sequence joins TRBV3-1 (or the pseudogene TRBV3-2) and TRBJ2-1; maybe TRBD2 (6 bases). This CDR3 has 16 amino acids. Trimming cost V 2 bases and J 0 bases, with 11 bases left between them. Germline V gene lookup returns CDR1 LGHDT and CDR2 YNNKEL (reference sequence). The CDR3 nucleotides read TGTGCCAGCAGCCAATTGGGACTGAGCTCCTACAATGAGCAGTTCTTC. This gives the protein CASSQLGLSSYNEQFF.

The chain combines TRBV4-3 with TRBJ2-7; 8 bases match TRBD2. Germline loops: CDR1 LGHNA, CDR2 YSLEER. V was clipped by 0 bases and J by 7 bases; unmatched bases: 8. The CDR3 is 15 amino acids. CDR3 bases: TGCGCCAGCAGCCAAGATGGAGCGGGAGTAGGGGAGCAGTACTTC. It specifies CASSQDGAGVGEQYF.

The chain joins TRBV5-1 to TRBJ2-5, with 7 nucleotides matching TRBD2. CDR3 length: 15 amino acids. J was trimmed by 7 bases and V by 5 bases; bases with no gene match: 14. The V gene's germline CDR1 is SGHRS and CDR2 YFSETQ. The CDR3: CASRTGGAGLGTQYF. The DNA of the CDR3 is TGCGCCAGCAGGACGGGAGGAGCGGGCCTGGGGACCCAGTACTTC.

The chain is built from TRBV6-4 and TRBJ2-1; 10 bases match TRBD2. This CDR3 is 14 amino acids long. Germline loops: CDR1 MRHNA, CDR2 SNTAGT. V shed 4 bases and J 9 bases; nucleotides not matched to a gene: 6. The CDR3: CASSGASGSGEQFF. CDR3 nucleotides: TGTGCCAGCAGTGGGGCTAGCGGGAGCGGTGAGCAGTTCTTC.

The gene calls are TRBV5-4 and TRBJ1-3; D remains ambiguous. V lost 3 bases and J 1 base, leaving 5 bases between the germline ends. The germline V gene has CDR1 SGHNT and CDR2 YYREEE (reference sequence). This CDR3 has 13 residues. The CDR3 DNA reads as TGTGCCAGCAGCTGGAGTTCTGGAAACACCATATATTTT. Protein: CASSWSSGNTIYF.

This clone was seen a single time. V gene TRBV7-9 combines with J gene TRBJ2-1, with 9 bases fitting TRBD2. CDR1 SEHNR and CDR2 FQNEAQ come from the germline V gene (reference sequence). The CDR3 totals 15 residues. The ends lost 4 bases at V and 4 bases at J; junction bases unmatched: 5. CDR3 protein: CASSSTSGRYNEQFF. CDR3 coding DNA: TGTGCCAGCAGCTCAACTAGCGGGCGTTACAATGAGCAGTTCTTC.

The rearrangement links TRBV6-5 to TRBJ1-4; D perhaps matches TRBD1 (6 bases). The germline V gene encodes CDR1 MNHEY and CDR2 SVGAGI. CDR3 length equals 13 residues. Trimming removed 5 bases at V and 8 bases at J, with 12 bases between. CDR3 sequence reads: CASSKQGREKLFF. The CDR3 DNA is TGTGCCAGCAGTAAACAGGGAAGAGAAAAACTGTTTTTT.

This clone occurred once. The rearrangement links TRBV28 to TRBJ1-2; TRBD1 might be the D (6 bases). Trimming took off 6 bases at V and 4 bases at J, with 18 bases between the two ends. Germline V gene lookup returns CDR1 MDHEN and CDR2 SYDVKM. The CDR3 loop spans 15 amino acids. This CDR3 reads CASRAPTGTGYGYTF. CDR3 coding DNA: TGTGCCAGCAGGGCCCCTACAGGGACCGGCTATGGCTACACCTTC.

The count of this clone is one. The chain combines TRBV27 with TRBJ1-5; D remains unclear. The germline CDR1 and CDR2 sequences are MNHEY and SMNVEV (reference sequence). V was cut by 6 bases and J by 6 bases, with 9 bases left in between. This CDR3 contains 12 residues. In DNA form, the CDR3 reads TGTGCCAGCAGCGCCCGGGGTCAGCCCCAGCATTTT. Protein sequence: CASSARGQPQHF.

This chain's CDR3 is CATSDEGQGFTSDTQYF. The CDR3 nucleotides read TGTGCCACCAGTGATGAGGGACAGGGGTTTACTTCAGATACGCAGTATTTT. The V call is TRBV24-1, the J call TRBJ2-3; 10 bases line up with TRBD1. Losses at the gene ends were 3 bases for V and 4 bases for J; bases not matched to a gene: 9. CDR1 is KGHDR, CDR2 SFDVKD, per germline. This CDR3 is 17 amino acids long.

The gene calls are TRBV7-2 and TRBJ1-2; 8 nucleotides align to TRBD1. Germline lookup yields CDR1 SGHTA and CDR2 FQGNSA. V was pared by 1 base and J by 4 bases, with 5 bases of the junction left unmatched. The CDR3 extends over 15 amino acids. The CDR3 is CASSLVGTGTYGYTF. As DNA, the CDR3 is TGTGCCAGCAGCTTAGTAGGGACAGGAACCTATGGCTACACCTTC.

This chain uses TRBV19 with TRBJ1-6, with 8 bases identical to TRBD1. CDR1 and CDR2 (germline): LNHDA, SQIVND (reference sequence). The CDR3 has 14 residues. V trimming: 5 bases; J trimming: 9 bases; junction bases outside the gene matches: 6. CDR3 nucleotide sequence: TGTGCCAGTAGTGTCCAGGGGGCGGGTTCACCCCTCCACTTT. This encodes CASSVQGAGSPLHF.

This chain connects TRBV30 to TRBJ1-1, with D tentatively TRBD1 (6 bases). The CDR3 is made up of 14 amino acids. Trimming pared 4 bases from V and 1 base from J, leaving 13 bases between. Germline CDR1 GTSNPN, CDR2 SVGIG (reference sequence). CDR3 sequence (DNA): TGTGCCTGGACCCCGGGACACGGGAACACTGAAGCTTTCTTT. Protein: CAWTPGHGNTEAFF.

The DNA of the CDR3 is TGTGCCAGCAGTTTCCACGAAACTAGCGGGAGTATAAACGAGCAGTACTTC. Its translation is CASSFHETSGSINEQYF. The V call is TRBV27, the J call TRBJ2-7; 11 bases fit TRBD2. Per the germline V gene, CDR1 is MNHEY and CDR2 is SMNVEV (reference sequence). CDR3 length equals 17 residues. V shed 3 bases, J shed 5 bases, and the junction held 12 bases outside the gene matches.

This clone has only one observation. CDR3 in amino acids: CASSGAKRTEAFF. CDR3 nucleotides: TGTGCCAGCAGCGGGGCCAAGCGAACTGAAGCTTTCTTT. The chain combines TRBV5-4 with TRBJ1-1; maybe TRBD1 (5 bases). Between the trimmed V and J ends, which lost 4 bases and 5 bases, there was a span of 12 bases. This CDR3 has 13 residues. The germline gives CDR1 SGHNT, CDR2 YYREEE (reference sequence).

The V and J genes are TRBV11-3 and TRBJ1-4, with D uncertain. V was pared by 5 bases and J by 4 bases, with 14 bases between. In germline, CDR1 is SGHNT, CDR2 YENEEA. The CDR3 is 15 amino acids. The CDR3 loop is CASSQDGGSNEKLFF. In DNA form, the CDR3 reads TGTGCCAGCAGCCAAGACGGCGGGAGTAATGAAAAACTGTTTTTT.

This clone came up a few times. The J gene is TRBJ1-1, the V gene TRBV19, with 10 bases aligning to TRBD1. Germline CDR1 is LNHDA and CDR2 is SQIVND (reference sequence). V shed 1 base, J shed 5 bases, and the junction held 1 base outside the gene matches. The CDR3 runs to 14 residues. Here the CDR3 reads CASSIGTGGTEAFF. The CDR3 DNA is TGTGCCAGTAGTATAGGGACAGGGGGGACTGAAGCTTTCTTT.

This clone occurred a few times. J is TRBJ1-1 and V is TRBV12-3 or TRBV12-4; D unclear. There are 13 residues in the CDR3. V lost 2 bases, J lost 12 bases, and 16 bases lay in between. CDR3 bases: TGTGCCAGCAGTTTAAGCGGCCCGGGCGGGCCTTTCTTT. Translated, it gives CASSLSGPGGPFF.

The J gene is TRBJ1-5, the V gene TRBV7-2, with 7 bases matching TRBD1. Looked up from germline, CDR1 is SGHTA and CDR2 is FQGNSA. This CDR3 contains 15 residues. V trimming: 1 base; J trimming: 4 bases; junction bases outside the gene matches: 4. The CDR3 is CASSLEGQNNQPQHF. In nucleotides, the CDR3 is TGTGCCAGCAGCTTAGAGGGACAGAATAATCAGCCCCAGCATTTT.